A single sample is the source of the 20 T cell receptor beta chains below, sequenced in a study of blood T cells in healthy people across ages. With a J-beta primer mix and a sample-barcoded 5' primer, a second PCR ran 7 to 11 cycles. TCRdb reprocessed the 5' RACE reads via MiXCR and lists one record per CDR3 protein. The profile shows 600,000 or so distinct CDR3 sequences, approximately 30% of them singletons. The sample consisted of blood. The receptor set was obtained from an elderly woman in good health.

This clonotype was seen a few times. This chain joins TRBV4-2 and TRBJ1-1; no reliable D call. Germline V gives CDR1 LGHNA, CDR2 YNFKEQ. V gave up 5 bases and J gave up 1 base, with 17 bases separating them. There are 16 residues in the CDR3. CDR3 protein: CASSSLEGRGNTEAFF. The DNA of the CDR3 is TGTGCCAGCAGCTCCTTAGAGGGTCGGGGGAACACTGAAGCTTTCTTT.

The chain links TRBV5-6 to TRBJ2-2; D is possibly TRBD1 (6 bases). The V gene's germline CDR1 is SGHDT and CDR2 YYEEEE. Trimming removed 0 bases at V and 3 bases at J, with 12 bases between. This CDR3 contains 16 residues. This chain's CDR3 is CASSLELQGYTGELFF. The DNA of the CDR3 is TGTGCCAGCAGCTTGGAGCTTCAGGGGTACACCGGGGAGCTGTTTTTT.

This clonotype showed up just a few times. This rearrangement joins TRBV7-9 to TRBJ1-5; no clear D. This CDR3 comprises 15 residues. Germline CDR1 is SEHNR and CDR2 is FQNEAQ (reference sequence). Trimming took off 1 base at V and 5 bases at J, with 12 bases between the two ends. In DNA form, the CDR3 reads TGTGCCAGCAGCTTAGGCCTGGGGATTGATCAGCCCCAGCATTTT. It yields the protein CASSLGLGIDQPQHF.

The rearrangement uses TRBV6-6 and TRBJ2-1; D possibly uses TRBD1 or TRBD2 (6 bases each). The V end was cut by 6 bases, the J end by 7 bases, with 22 bases between. Looked up from germline, CDR1 is MNHNY and CDR2 is SVGAGI (reference sequence). This CDR3 has 16 amino acids. DNA of the CDR3: TGTGCCAGCAGCCCAACCAGGGGCGGGGAGTCAAATGAGCAGTTCTTC. This translates into CASSPTRGGESNEQFF.

This sequence joins TRBV28 and TRBJ1-4; 7 nucleotides match TRBD1. The CDR3 contains 14 residues. Unmatched junction bases numbered 1, after V lost 1 base and J lost 5 bases. Germline CDR1 is MDHEN and CDR2 is SYDVKM. The CDR3 region is CASSLSTGNEKLFF. The CDR3 DNA is TGTGCCAGCAGTTTATCGACAGGGAATGAAAAACTGTTTTTT.

This clonotype was counted once. This chain uses TRBV7-2 with TRBJ1-4; 8 nucleotides agree with TRBD1. This CDR3 is built from 16 residues. CDR1 SGHTA and CDR2 FQGNSA come from the germline V gene. J was trimmed by 7 bases and V by 4 bases; bases with no gene match: 11. CDR3 sequence reads: CASSSYSRGLAEKLFF. In nucleotides, the CDR3 is TGTGCCAGCAGCTCCTACTCCAGGGGGCTGGCTGAAAAACTGTTTTTT. Full variable domain (outside the CDR3, taken from reference TRBV7-2 and TRBJ1-4): GAGVSQSPSNKVTEKGKDVELRCDPISGHTALYWYRQSLGQGLEFLIYFQGNSAPDKSGLPSDRFSAERTGGSVSTLTIQRTQQEDSAVYLCASSSYSRGLAEKLFFGSGTQLSVL.

This clonotype was seen at least ten times. The V call is TRBV5-1, the J call TRBJ1-4; TRBD1 agrees at 7 bases. Germline V gene lookup returns CDR1 SGHRS and CDR2 YFSETQ. CDR3 length: 16 residues. Trimming cost V 0 bases and J 8 bases; bases outside gene matches: 10. The CDR3 sequence: CASSLATSRDSEKLFF. The CDR3 region has the DNA TGCGCCAGCAGCTTGGCGACGTCCCGGGACAGCGAAAAACTGTTTTTT.

There are a few counts of this clonotype. A read error may be the cause here, since a much bigger clone is one base away. This chain links TRBV5-1 with TRBJ2-5; D gene unclear. The DNA end is more similar to TRBJ2-1, so the J call may be wrong. CDR3 length equals 13 residues. Germline values: CDR1 SGHRS, CDR2 YFSETQ. CDR3 nucleotide sequence: TGCGCCAGCAGCTCACTGTACCAAGAGACCCAGTTCTTC. It yields the protein CASSSLYQETQFF.

As concerns this clonotype: With a much larger clone just one base away, this may be a read error. CDR3 bases: TGCAGCGTGGGGGGGACAGTGGGGTCCCACGAGCAGTACTTC. Its translation: CSVGGTVGSHEQYF. J is TRBJ2-7 and V is TRBV29-1, with D perhaps matching TRBD1 or TRBD2 (7 bases each). Trimming cost V 6 bases and J 5 bases, with 20 bases left between them. Germline V CDR1 and CDR2: SQVTM, ANQGSEA. This CDR3 comprises 14 residues.

This clonotype was recorded many times. The chain combines TRBV7-2 with TRBJ1-2, with 8 bases matching TRBD1. Unmatched junction bases numbered 19, after V lost 5 bases and J lost 5 bases. The germline V gene has CDR1 SGHTA and CDR2 FQGNSA. The CDR3 sequence is 18 residues long. CDR3 DNA sequence: TGTGCCAGCAGCCTAGGAGCGACAGGGGCCTCCACCTCTTATGGCTACACCTTC. Protein: CASSLGATGASTSYGYTF.

The table lists this clonotype with many counts. CDR3 DNA sequence: TGTGCCTGGTCGACAGGTAGCACAGATACGCAGTATTTT. Its protein product is CAWSTGSTDTQYF. The chain carries TRBV30 and TRBJ2-3, with D tentatively TRBD1 (6 bases). Germline assignment: CDR1 GTSNPN and CDR2 SVGIG (reference sequence). The CDR3 has 13 residues. V was clipped by 5 bases and J by 0 bases, with 9 bases between them. The entire variable domain, with the rest obtained from reference TRBV30 and TRBJ2-3, is as follows: SQTIHQWPATLVQPVGSPLSLECTVEGTSNPNLYWYRQAAGRGLQLLFYSVGIGQISSEVPQNLSASRPQDRQFILSSKKLLLSDSGFYLCAWSTGSTDTQYFGPGTRLTVL.

A note on this clonotype: A junction boundary mismatches the germline segment, possibly from a read error. The chain employs TRBV10-3 and TRBJ2-3, with TRBD2 matching 10 bases. Germline CDR1 and CDR2: ENHRY and SYGVKD. The CDR3 has 15 amino acids. The CDR3 DNA reads TGTGTCATCAGTGAGGCTAGCGGGAGCGCAGATACGCAGTATTTT. Protein sequence: CVISEASGSADTQYF.

This clonotype has at least ten counts. The chain links TRBV6-1 to TRBJ2-7; D is possibly TRBD1 (5 bases). The CDR3 consists of 15 residues. Trimming took 1 base from V and 2 from J, leaving 12 bases between them. Germline CDR1 and CDR2: MNHNS and SASEGT. The chain's CDR3 is CASSEGFGQAYEQYF. The CDR3 region has the DNA TGTGCCAGCAGTGAAGGATTCGGACAAGCCTACGAGCAGTACTTC.

This chain links TRBV3-1 with TRBJ1-1, with D tentatively TRBD1 (6 bases). The CDR3 length is 15 residues. Deletions cut 3 bases from V and 1 base from J, with 12 bases between. Germline values: CDR1 LGHDT, CDR2 YNNKEL (reference sequence). This chain's CDR3 is CASSHYRTENTEAFF. CDR3 nucleotide sequence: TGTGCCAGCAGCCATTATAGGACAGAGAACACTGAAGCTTTCTTT.

This sequence joins TRBV7-3 and TRBJ1-2; 9 nucleotides line up with TRBD1. Germline values: CDR1 SGHTA, CDR2 FQGTGA. The V and J ends lost 6 bases and 3 bases, in that order; junction bases with no gene match: 11. The CDR3 consists of 16 residues. The CDR3 loop is CASSPEPGQGYYGYTF. DNA of the CDR3: TGTGCCAGCAGTCCCGAGCCGGGACAGGGCTACTATGGCTACACCTTC. The full variable domain, with the rest looked up from reference TRBV7-3 and TRBJ1-2, is GAGVSQTPSNKVTEKGKYVELRCDPISGHTALYWYRQSLGQGPEFLIYFQGTGAADDSGLPNDRFFAVRPEGSVSTLKIQRTERGDSAVYLCASSPEPGQGYYGYTFGSGTRLTVV.

For this clonotype: Possible read error: a much larger clone is one base away. The gene calls are TRBV6-2 or TRBV6-3 and TRBJ2-6; perhaps TRBD1 as D (5 bases). The CDR3 has 15 residues. Germline V gene data show CDR1 as MNHEY and CDR2 as SVGEGT. The CDR3 nucleotides are TGTGCCACCATACCTTACAACTCTGGGGCCAACGTCCGGACTTTC. This codes for CATIPYNSGANVRTF.

There are many counts of this clonotype. The J gene is TRBJ2-5, the V gene TRBV24-1, with D possibly matching TRBD1 (5 bases). Germline CDR1 KGHDR, CDR2 SFDVKD. The CDR3 runs 13 residues. V was trimmed by 1 base and J by 7 bases, leaving 9 bases between them. The CDR3 nucleotides read TGTGCCACCAGTGATTTTAGGGGTGTGACCCAGTACTTC. Its protein product is CATSDFRGVTQYF.

The sample holds many counts of this clonotype. The J gene is TRBJ2-1, the V gene TRBV20-1; D might be TRBD2 (6 bases). V lost 5 bases and J lost 9, with 20 bases in between. There are 14 residues in the CDR3. Germline V gene data show CDR1 as DFQATT and CDR2 as SNEGSKA (reference sequence). The CDR3 coding sequence is TGCAGTGCTCCGCGGGGCAGGATGGGTGGTGAGCAGTTCTTC. As protein: CSAPRGRMGGEQFF.

Concerning this clonotype itself: A single base separates this from a much larger clone, so it may be a read error. This chain uses TRBV7-9 with TRBJ2-7; 8 bases fit TRBD1. Germline loops: CDR1 SEHNR, CDR2 FQNEAQ (reference sequence). CDR3 size: 14 residues. The CDR3 loop is CASSSRQGRHEQDF. Here the CDR3 DNA reads TGTGCCAGCAGCTCCCGACAGGGGCGCCACGAGCAGGACTTC. Filled out from reference TRBV7-9 and TRBJ2-7, the complete variable domain reads DTGVSQNPRHKITKRGQNVTFRCDPISEHNRLYWYRQTLGQGPEFLTYFQNEAQLEKSRLLSDRFSAERPKGSFSTLEIQRTEQGDSAMYLCASSSRQGRHEQDFGPGTRLTVT.

The J gene is TRBJ2-5, the V gene TRBV7-9, with D tentatively TRBD1 or TRBD2 (5 bases each). CDR1 SEHNR and CDR2 FQNEAQ come from the germline V gene (reference sequence). Trimming removed 3 bases from V and 1 base from J, with 12 bases in between. The CDR3 runs 15 residues. CDR3 sequence reads: CASSFGTWGQETQYF. As DNA, the CDR3 is TGTGCCAGCAGCTTCGGGACCTGGGGCCAAGAGACCCAGTACTTC.